This T cell receptor (beta chain) stems from a study of vaccination and CD4 T cells after COVID-19. For the study at large: Overlapping spike peptides of SARS-CoV-2, HCoV-NL63, HCoV-OC43 and HCoV-229E were used, and cells were stimulated with them.

The Oncomine TCR Beta short-read assay generated sequence data from the DNA of cultured CD4+ T cells. A single record per CDR3 protein comes from TCRdb applying MiXCR to the PCR reads. The data show 7,000 or so distinct CDR3 sequences, roughly 36% seen once. This clonotype turned up a few times. Its target is not known. The treatment: roughly 11-day PBMC culture with coronavirus spike peptide pools or control peptides (ViraFEST assay). The unexposed donor's CD4+ T cells were collected before the COVID-19 pandemic (2011-2018). ViraFEST used peptide pools to expand antigen-specific T cells and subsequently sequenced their TCRs. CDR3 length: 13 amino acids. Trimming took 6 bases from V and 2 from J; bases not matched to a gene: 3. Germline CDR1 and CDR2: DFQATT and SNEGSKA (reference sequence).

The specimen sequenced was CD4+ T cells from blood, cultured in vitro. The clonotype comes from a human donor in good health. The chain combines TRBV20-1 with TRBJ1-3; 8 bases match TRBD1. This CDR3 is CSARGPPGNTIYF. In DNA form, the CDR3 reads TGCAGTGCCAGGGGGCCCCCTGGAAACACCATATATTTT.